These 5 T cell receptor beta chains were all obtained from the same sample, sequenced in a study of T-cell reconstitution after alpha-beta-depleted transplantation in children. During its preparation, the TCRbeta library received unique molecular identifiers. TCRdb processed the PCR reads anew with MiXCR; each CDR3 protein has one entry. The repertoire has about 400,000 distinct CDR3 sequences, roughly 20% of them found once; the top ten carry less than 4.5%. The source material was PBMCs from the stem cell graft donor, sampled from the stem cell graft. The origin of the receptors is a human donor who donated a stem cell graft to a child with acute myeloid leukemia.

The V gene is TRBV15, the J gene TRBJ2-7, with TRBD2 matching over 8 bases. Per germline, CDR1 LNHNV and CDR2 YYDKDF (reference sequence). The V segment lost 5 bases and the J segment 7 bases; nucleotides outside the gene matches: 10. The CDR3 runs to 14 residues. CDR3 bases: TGTGCCACCAGCGGGCGGGAGGCCCACCGGGAGCAGTACTTC. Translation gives CATSGREAHREQYF.

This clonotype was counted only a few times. CDR3 in amino acids: CSVLRGNSYEQYF. CDR3 in DNA: TGCAGCGTTCTCCGAGGGAACTCCTACGAGCAGTACTTC. This chain connects TRBV29-1 to TRBJ2-7, with D possibly being TRBD2 (5 bases). Trimming pared 5 bases from V and 0 bases from J, leaving 11 bases between. CDR1 SQVTM and CDR2 ANQGSEA come from the germline V gene. The CDR3 has 13 residues.

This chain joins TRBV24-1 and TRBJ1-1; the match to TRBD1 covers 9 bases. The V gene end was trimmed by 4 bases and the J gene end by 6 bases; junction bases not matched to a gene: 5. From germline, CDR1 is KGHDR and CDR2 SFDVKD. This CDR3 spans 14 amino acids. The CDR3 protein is CATSERDRDAEAFF. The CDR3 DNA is TGTGCCACCAGTGAAAGGGACAGGGATGCTGAAGCTTTCTTT.

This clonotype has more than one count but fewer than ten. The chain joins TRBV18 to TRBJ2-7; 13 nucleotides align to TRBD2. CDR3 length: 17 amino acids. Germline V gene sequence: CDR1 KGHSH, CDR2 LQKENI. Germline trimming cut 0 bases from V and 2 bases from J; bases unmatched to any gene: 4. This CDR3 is CASSPPTSGRATYEQYF. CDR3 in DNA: TGTGCCAGCTCACCACCTACTAGCGGGAGGGCCACCTACGAGCAGTACTTC.

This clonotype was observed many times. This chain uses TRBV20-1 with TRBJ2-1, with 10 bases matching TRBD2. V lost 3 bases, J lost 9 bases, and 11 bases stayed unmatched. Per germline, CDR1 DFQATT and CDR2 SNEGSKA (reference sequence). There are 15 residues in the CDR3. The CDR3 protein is CSASGSGRGVGEQFF. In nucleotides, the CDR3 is TGCAGTGCTAGCGGGAGCGGGAGGGGCGTCGGTGAGCAGTTCTTC.